These 5 T cell receptor beta chains were sequenced from one sample in a study of CD8+ T cells in alopecia areata. RNA extraction was followed by reverse transcription into cDNA, which acted as the sequencing template. TCRdb keeps only in-frame clones here, not all; method: immunoSEQ multiplex PCR. The table includes some 200,000 clones, over 40% detected once. Treatment of the sample: oral pan-JAK inhibitor, 5-10 mg twice daily. Source: CD4+ T cells sorted from blood, taken between weeks 36 and 40, from a patient treated with tofacitinib. The receptors were gathered from a human donor with alopecia areata.

This clone turned up a few times. The CDR3 protein is CASRISGTDTQYF. The CDR3 DNA reads TGTGCCAGCAGGATCAGCGGCACAGATACGCAGTATTTT. The chain couples TRBV14 to TRBJ2-3; no definite D call. Germline values: CDR1 SGHDN, CDR2 FVKESK. Trimming removed 6 bases at V and 1 base at J, with 8 bases between. This CDR3 is 13 amino acids long.

The chain joins TRBV5-4 to TRBJ2-7, with TRBD1 matching over 11 bases. This CDR3 is built from 13 residues. Germline CDR1 is SGHNT and CDR2 is YYREEE (reference sequence). Trimming cost V 4 bases and J 6 bases; bases outside gene matches: 3. The CDR3: CASSTGQGGEQYF. CDR3 bases: TGTGCCAGCAGCACGGGACAGGGGGGCGAGCAGTACTTC.

The rearrangement links TRBV7-9 to TRBJ1-4; the D is unclear. V was pared by 11 bases and J by 6 bases, with 16 bases between. The germline gives CDR1 SEHNR, CDR2 FQNEAQ (reference sequence). The CDR3 contains 13 residues. In DNA form, the CDR3 reads TGTGCCTTCAAAGGGAGGGTAGATGAAAAACTGTTTTTT. This sequence encodes CAFKGRVDEKLFF. The variable domain in full, completed from reference TRBV7-9 and TRBJ1-4, reads DTGVSQNPRHKITKRGQNVTFRCDPISEHNRLYWYRQTLGQGPEFLTYFQNEAQLEKSRLLSDRFSAERPKGSFSTLEIQRTEQGDSAMYLCAFKGRVDEKLFFGSGTQLSVL.

V gene TRBV6-6 combines with J gene TRBJ1-3, with no clear D. Germline V lookup: CDR1 MNHNY, CDR2 SVGAGI (reference sequence). This CDR3 spans 11 amino acids. V gave up 6 bases and J gave up 9 bases, with 9 bases separating them. The CDR3 nucleotides are TGTGCCAGCAGACGAGAAGCCACCATATATTTT. This gives the protein CASRREATIYF.

This clone showed up just a few times. This sequence joins TRBV5-1 and TRBJ2-3; 10 bases agree with TRBD2. The CDR3 loop spans 17 amino acids. Germline CDR1 reads SGHRS; CDR2 reads YFSETQ. V lost 0 bases, J lost 4 bases, and 8 bases stayed unmatched. The CDR3 DNA sequence: TGCGCCAGCAGCTTGGATCCTAGCGGGAGTTGGGCAGATACGCAGTATTTT. The encoded protein is CASSLDPSGSWADTQYF. Using reference TRBV5-1 and TRBJ2-3 for the parts outside the CDR3, the full variable domain is KAGVTQTPRYLIKTRGQQVTLSCSPISGHRSVSWYQQTPGQGLQFLFEYFSETQRNKGNFPGRFSGRQFSNSRSEMNVSTLELGDSALYLCASSLDPSGSWADTQYFGPGTRLTVL.